This is a list of T cell receptor beta chains from one sample in a study of blood T cell repertoires in COVID-19. Profiled with immunoSEQ multiplex PCR; TCRdb holds only in-frame clones, not every one. The table lists approximately 210,000 clones, 90% to 95% of them singletons. The sample comprised peripheral blood. All receptors derive from a man aged 25 to 45 with COVID-19, enrolled during active disease. Each CDR3 is given with its conserved first and last residue. A D gene is named only where the DNA matches it firmly. Size is stated for part of the rows, as once, few or many counts, or as a class when the clone is expanded.

j_call clone_size v_call d_call cdr3_nt cdr3_aa
TRBJ1-4 once TRBV5-1 NA TGCGCCAGCAGCTTGGGTCTTTCAACTAATGAAAAACTGTTTTTT CASSLGLSTNEKLFF
TRBJ1-2 NA TRBV29-1 NA TGCAGCGTTGAAATAGCTAACTATGGCTACACCTTC CSVEIANYGYTF
TRBJ1-1 NA TRBV6-5 NA TGTGCCAGCAGTAAACCAGAGAACACTGAAGCTTTCTTT CASSKPENTEAFF
TRBJ2-3 NA TRBV4-1 NA TGCGCCAGCAGCCAACCAGGGGAAGTTTTAGATACGCAGTATTTT CASSQPGEVLDTQYF
TRBJ1-4 NA TRBV9 TRBD1 TGTGCCAGCAGCGTAGGCGGACAGGGAGGGAGTGAAAAACTGTTTTTT CASSVGGQGGSEKLFF
TRBJ2-3 NA TRBV3-1/TRBV3-2 NA TGTGCCAGCAGCCAAGTTGGGGGCCGGAGGACAGATACGCAGTATTTT CASSQVGGRRTDTQYF
TRBJ1-1 NA TRBV6-6 TRBD1 TGTGCCAGCAGTCAATCGGACAGGGACACTGAAGCTTTCTTT CASSQSDRDTEAFF
TRBJ2-1 NA TRBV2 NA TGTGCCAGCAGTGGGGCGGGCGTGGGCAGGGGAATCAATGAGCAGTTCTTC CASSGAGVGRGINEQFF
TRBJ2-1 NA TRBV7-9 TRBD2 TGTGCCAGCAGCCACACTGGGACTAGCGGGTCTTATGAGCAGTTCTTC CASSHTGTSGSYEQFF
TRBJ1-1 NA TRBV30 NA TGTGCCTGGAGTGTAATTCGGGGGAACACTGAAGCTTTCTTT CAWSVIRGNTEAFF
TRBJ1-4 NA TRBV5-4 TRBD1 TGTGCCAGCAGCTTGGCAGGGGGGACTAATGAAAAACTGTTTTTT CASSLAGGTNEKLFF
TRBJ1-1 NA TRBV18 NA TGTGCCAGCTCACTCTTCTATAAACAGGCCTCTAACACTGAAGCTTTCTTT CASSLFYKQASNTEAFF
TRBJ1-1 NA TRBV19 TRBD1 TGTGCCACTTCGACAGGGTCGCTGTTCACTGAAGCTTTCTTT CATSTGSLFTEAFF
TRBJ1-5 NA TRBV3-1/TRBV3-2 NA TGTGCCAGCAGCCAAGGCAGGGTAAATCAGCCCCAGCATTTT CASSQGRVNQPQHF
TRBJ1-5 NA TRBV6-5 TRBD1 TGTGCCAGCAGTCGGACAGGGAACAATCAGCCCCAGCATTTT CASSRTGNNQPQHF
TRBJ1-3 NA TRBV19 NA TGTGCCAGTAGTATATTCCGCGACAGACGTGGAAACACCATATATTTT CASSIFRDRRGNTIYF
TRBJ1-2 NA TRBV19 NA TGTGCCAGTAGACCCCGGGACAACACCTATGGCTACACCTTC CASRPRDNTYGYTF
TRBJ2-3 NA TRBV6-1 NA TGTGCCAGCAGTGGTTATGAGATAGGGGGCACAGATACGCAGTATTTT CASSGYEIGGTDTQYF
TRBJ1-6 NA TRBV6-4 TRBD1 TGTGCCAGCAGTGACGCAGGGGGAAGTTCACCCCTCCACTTT CASSDAGGSSPLHF
TRBJ1-2 NA TRBV3-1/TRBV3-2 NA TGTGCCAGCAGCCAATCAGGGTATGGCTACACCTTC CASSQSGYGYTF
TRBJ1-1 NA TRBV27 TRBD1 TGTGCCAGCAGTTCGACAGGGCTGGGTTTATACCCCCTGGGAACTGAAGCTTTCTTT CASSSTGLGLYPLGTEAFF
TRBJ1-4 NA TRBV6-5 TRBD1 TGTGCCAGCAGCTTTCGGACAGGAGGAGCTAGGAAACTGTTTTTT CASSFRTGGARKLFF
TRBJ1-2 NA TRBV14 TRBD1 TGTGCCAGCAGCCCGAAACAGGGGGTTTATGGCTACACCTTC CASSPKQGVYGYTF
TRBJ1-2 NA TRBV5-5 NA TGTGCCAGCAGCTTGGCTCAGGGGACCTCTAACTATGGCTACACCTTC CASSLAQGTSNYGYTF
TRBJ2-3 NA TRBV4-2 NA TGTGCCAGCAGCCAATCCAATCGGCGGGACAGTGACGATACGCAGTATTTT CASSQSNRRDSDDTQYF
TRBJ1-6 NA TRBV2 NA TGTGCCAGCAGTGTGCGGGCGAGTAATTCACCCCTCCACTTT CASSVRASNSPLHF
TRBJ1-4 NA TRBV6-5 NA TGTGCCAGCAGTTTCCAGGAAGGGGGTGATGAAAAACTGTTTTTT CASSFQEGGDEKLFF
TRBJ2-5 NA TRBV7-3 TRBD2 TGTGCCAGCAGCCCGCGGACTAGCGAGGGGGAGACCCAGTACTTC CASSPRTSEGETQYF
TRBJ1-2 NA TRBV7-9 TRBD1 TGTGCCAGCAGCCCCGCCCTGGACAGGGGGCCTAGGGCTAACTATGGCTACACCTTC CASSPALDRGPRANYGYTF
TRBJ2-5 NA TRBV11-2 TRBD1 TGTGCCAGCAGCCCAGCCCGGGCAGGGGGCCGGGAGACCCAGTACTTC CASSPARAGGRETQYF
TRBJ2-1 NA TRBV29-1 TRBD2 TGCAGCGGCGCGGGACTAGCGGGGACCCGCTCCTACAATGAGCAGTTCTTC CSGAGLAGTRSYNEQFF
TRBJ1-2 NA TRBV4-1 NA TGCGCCAGCAGCTCTACAGGGCAGGACTATGGCTACACCTTC CASSSTGQDYGYTF
TRBJ1-4 NA TRBV5-4 TRBD1 TGTGCCAGCAGCTTGAAGGGGGCTGGTGAAAAACTGTTTTTT CASSLKGAGEKLFF
TRBJ1-1 NA TRBV5-1 TRBD1 TGCGCCAGCAGCTCGGCTCCAGGACAGGAGTACCAAATGGCTTTCTTT CASSSAPGQEYQMAFF
TRBJ2-7 NA TRBV19 NA TGTGCCAGTAGTCCAGGACTGAGCTCCTACGAGCAGTACTTC CASSPGLSSYEQYF
TRBJ2-7 NA TRBV13 NA TGTGCCAGCAGCTTAGGTGGGGAGGCAGGCTCCTACGAGCAGTACTTC CASSLGGEAGSYEQYF
TRBJ2-1 NA TRBV5-4 NA TGTGCCAGCAGCTTGGGGGGGCACAATGAGCAGTTCTTC CASSLGGHNEQFF
TRBJ1-4 NA TRBV3-1/TRBV3-2 NA TGTGCCAGCAGCCGCCTCGGGGATGAAAAACTGTTTTTT CASSRLGDEKLFF
TRBJ1-6 NA TRBV27 NA TGTGCCAGCAGTTTACCCCGCCCTGGGGGGAGGATCTACAATTCACCCCTCCACTTT CASSLPRPGGRIYNSPLHF
TRBJ2-5 NA TRBV7-9 TRBD1 TGTGCCAGCAGCTCTTCGGACAGGGATGGCGAGACCCAGTACTTC CASSSSDRDGETQYF
TRBJ1-6 NA TRBV7-9 NA TGTGCCAGCAGCCTCGGACAGCCAAAGGACTCACCCCTCCACTTT CASSLGQPKDSPLHF
TRBJ1-5 NA TRBV6-1 NA TGTGCCAGCAGTGAAGTGACACCGTATAGCAATCAGCCCCAGCATTTT CASSEVTPYSNQPQHF
TRBJ2-7 once TRBV19 TRBD1 TGTGCCAGTAGTTCGGGACAGGCCCCCTACGAGCAGTACTTC CASSSGQAPYEQYF
TRBJ1-6 NA TRBV2 NA TGTGCCAGCAGTGAACACTCCAGGGGCGATTCACCCCTCCACTTT CASSEHSRGDSPLHF